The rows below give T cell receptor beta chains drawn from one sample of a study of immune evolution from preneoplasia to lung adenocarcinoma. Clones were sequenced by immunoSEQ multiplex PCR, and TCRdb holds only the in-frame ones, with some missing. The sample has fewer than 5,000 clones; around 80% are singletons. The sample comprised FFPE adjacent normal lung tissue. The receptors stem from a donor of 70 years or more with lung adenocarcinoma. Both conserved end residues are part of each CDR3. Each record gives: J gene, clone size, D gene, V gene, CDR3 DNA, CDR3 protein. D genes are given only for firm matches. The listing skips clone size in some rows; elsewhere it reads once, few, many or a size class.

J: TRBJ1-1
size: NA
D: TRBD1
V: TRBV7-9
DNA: TGTGCCAGCAGCTCACCCGGGGACAGGGCTACCACTGAAGCTTTCTTT
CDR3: CASSSPGDRATTEAFF

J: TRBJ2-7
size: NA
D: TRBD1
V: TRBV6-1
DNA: TGTGCCAGCAGTGAACCTACAGGGGTCCCCCTCTACGAGCAGTACTTC
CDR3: CASSEPTGVPLYEQYF

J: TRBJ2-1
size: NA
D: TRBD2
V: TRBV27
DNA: TGTGCCAGCAGTCCCGGACTAGCGGGAAGTCTTCGGAACAATGAGCAGTTCTTC
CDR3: CASSPGLAGSLRNNEQFF

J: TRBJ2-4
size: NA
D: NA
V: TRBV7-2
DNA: TGTGCCAGCAGCTCCTACAGTTTAAAAAACATTCAGTACTTC
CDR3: CASSSYSLKNIQYF

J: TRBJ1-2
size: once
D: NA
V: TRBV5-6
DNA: TGTGCCAGCAGCCTTTGGTCTGGCTACACCTTC
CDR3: CASSLWSGYTF

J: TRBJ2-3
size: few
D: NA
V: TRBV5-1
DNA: TGCGCCAGCAGCTTCACAGGGGGGGCGGCTAGCACAGATACGCAGTATTTT
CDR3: CASSFTGGAASTDTQYF

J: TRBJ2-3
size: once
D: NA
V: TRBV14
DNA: TGTGCCAGCAGCGTAGATATTCGGGGTACGCAGTATTTT
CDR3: CASSVDIRGTQYF

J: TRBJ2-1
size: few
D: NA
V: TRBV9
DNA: TGTGCCAGCAGCACGGGCCCTGGGGATGAGCAGTTCTTC
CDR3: CASSTGPGDEQFF

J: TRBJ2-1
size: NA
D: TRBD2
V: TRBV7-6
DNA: TGTGCCAGCAGCTTAGAAAGGGGTAGCGGGAGGGAGCAGTTCTTC
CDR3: CASSLERGSGREQFF

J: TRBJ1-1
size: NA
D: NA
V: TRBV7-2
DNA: TGTGCCAGCAGCCCGCGGACAGATTTCAACACTGAAGCTTTCTTT
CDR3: CASSPRTDFNTEAFF

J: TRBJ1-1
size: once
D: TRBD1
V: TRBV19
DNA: TGTGCCAGTAGTCACAGGGGACCCAACACTGAAGCTTTCTTT
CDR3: CASSHRGPNTEAFF

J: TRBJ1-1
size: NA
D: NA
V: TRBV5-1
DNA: TGCGCCAGCAGTCGGCGGGAAGGGGAGACTGAAGCTTTCTTT
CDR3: CASSRREGETEAFF

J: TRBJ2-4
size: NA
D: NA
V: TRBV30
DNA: TGTGCCTGGGAGGAACCTAACAAAAACATTCAGTACTTC
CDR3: CAWEEPNKNIQYF

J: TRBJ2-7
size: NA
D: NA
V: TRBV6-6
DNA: TGTGCCAGCGGAACGGGACTCCAAGTATACGAGCAGTACTTC
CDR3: CASGTGLQVYEQYF

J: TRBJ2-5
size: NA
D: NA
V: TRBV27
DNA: TGTGCCAGCAGTTCGAGGGAGTTTGAGACCCAGTACTTC
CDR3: CASSSREFETQYF

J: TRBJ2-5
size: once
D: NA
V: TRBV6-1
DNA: TGTGCCAGCAGTCCCACAGGGGTGGAGGGGACCCAGTACTTC
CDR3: CASSPTGVEGTQYF

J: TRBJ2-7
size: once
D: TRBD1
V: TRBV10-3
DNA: TGTGCCACCCTCCAGGGGCAGGGGGCCTACGAGCAGTACTTC
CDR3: CATLQGQGAYEQYF

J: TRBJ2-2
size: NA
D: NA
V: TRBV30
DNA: TGTGCCTGGAGTGTTGCAGGTGGTACCGGGGAGCTGTTTTTT
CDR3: CAWSVAGGTGELFF

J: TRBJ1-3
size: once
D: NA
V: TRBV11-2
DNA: TGTGCCAGCAGCTTAGTTTCCAGGACTGGAAACACCATATATTTT
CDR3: CASSLVSRTGNTIYF

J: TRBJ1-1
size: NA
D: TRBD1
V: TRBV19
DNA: TGTGCCAGTAGTAATCAGGGGGCCGGCACTGAAGCTTTCTTT
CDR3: CASSNQGAGTEAFF

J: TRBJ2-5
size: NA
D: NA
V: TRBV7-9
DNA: TGTGCCAGCAGCTTCCACAGACAAGAGACCCAGTACTTC
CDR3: CASSFHRQETQYF

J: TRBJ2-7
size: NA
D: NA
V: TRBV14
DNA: TGTGCCAGCAGCCAAGGTCCCATTCACGAGCAGTACTTC
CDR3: CASSQGPIHEQYF

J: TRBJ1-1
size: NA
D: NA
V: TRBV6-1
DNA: TGTGCCAGCAGCTACGAACCTTATACTGAAGCTTTCTTT
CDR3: CASSYEPYTEAFF

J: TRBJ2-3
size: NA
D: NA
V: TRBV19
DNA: TGTGCCAGTAGTATAGGGAACTCGGTTCTAGATACGCAGTATTTT
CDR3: CASSIGNSVLDTQYF

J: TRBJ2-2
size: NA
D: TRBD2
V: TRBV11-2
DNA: TGTGCCAGCAGCTTAGGCGCTAGCGGGAGTAGGACCGGGGAGCTGTTTTTT
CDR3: CASSLGASGSRTGELFF

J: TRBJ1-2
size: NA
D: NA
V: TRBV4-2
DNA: TGTGCCAGCAGCCAAGATGAGGGTTGGGATGGCTACACCTTC
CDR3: CASSQDEGWDGYTF

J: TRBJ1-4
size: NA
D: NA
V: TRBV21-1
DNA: TGTGCCAGCAGCAAAAGTGGGCAGATTAATGAAAAACTGTTTTTT
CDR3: CASSKSGQINEKLFF

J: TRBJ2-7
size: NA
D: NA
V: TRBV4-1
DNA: TGCGCCAGCAGCCAAGGGCTTTTGCAGTACTTC
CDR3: CASSQGLLQYF

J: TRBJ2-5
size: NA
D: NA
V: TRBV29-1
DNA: TGCAGCGCGCAAAAACAAGAGACCCAGTACTTC
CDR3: CSAQKQETQYF

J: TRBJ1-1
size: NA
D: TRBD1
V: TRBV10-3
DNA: TGTGCCATCAGTACAGGGGGCTACACTGAAGCTTTCTTT
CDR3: CAISTGGYTEAFF

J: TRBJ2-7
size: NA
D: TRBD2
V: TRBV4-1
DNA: TGCGCCAGCAGGCGGACTAGCTACGAGCAGTACTTC
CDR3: CASRRTSYEQYF

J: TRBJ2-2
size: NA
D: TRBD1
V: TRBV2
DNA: TGTGCCAGCAGTGAAGAGGGGGCACGCGGGGAGCTGTTTTTT
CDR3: CASSEEGARGELFF

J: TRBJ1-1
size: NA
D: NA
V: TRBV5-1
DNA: TGCGCCAGCGGTTCCGGGTCCTTGAACACTGAAGCTTTCTTT
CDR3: CASGSGSLNTEAFF

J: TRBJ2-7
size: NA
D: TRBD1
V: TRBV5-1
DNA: TGCGCCAGCAGCCGGGGACAGGGGGAGGCCGAGCAGTACTTC
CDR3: CASSRGQGEAEQYF

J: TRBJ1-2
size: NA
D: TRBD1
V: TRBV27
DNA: TGTGCCAGCAGTCGGCGGGATGTACAGGGGGCGGGGGGCTACACCTTC
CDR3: CASSRRDVQGAGGYTF

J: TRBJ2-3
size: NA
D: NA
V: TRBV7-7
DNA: TGTGCTAGCAGCTTAGCGGAAAAGTTAGAGCTTAGCACAGATACGCAGTATTTT
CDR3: CASSLAEKLELSTDTQYF

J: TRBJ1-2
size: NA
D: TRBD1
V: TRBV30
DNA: TGTGCCTGGGGTGTTCCGGGACAGGGAGGCTACACCTTC
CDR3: CAWGVPGQGGYTF

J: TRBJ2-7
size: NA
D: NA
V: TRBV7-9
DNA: TGTGCCAGCACCCTCGGGCACGAGCAGTACTTC
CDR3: CASTLGHEQYF

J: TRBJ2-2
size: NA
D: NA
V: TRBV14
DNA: TGTGCCAGCAGCCAAGGGACCCGTCGCACCGGGGAGCTGTTTTTT
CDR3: CASSQGTRRTGELFF

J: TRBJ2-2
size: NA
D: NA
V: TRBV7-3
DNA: TGTGCCAGCAGCACCGGACAACCGAACACCGGGGAGCTGTTTTTT
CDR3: CASSTGQPNTGELFF

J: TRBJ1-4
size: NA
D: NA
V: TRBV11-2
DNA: TGTGCCAGCAGCTTAGATCCGGGGCTCCCAGAAAAACTGTTTTTT
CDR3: CASSLDPGLPEKLFF

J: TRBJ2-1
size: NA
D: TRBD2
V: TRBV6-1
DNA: TGTGCCAGCAGTCCTCCGGGACTAGGGGGCAATGAGCAGTTCTTC
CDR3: CASSPPGLGGNEQFF

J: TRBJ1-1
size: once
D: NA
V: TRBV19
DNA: TGTGCCAGTAGTGATAGTGAGGCCACTGAAGCTTTCTTT
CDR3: CASSDSEATEAFF

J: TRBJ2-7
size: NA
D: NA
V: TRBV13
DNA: TGTGCCAGCAGCCCGACCCTGGACTCCTACGAGCAGTACTTC
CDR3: CASSPTLDSYEQYF

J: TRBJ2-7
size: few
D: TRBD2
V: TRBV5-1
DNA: TGCGCCAGCAGCCCGGAGCGGGGTCGGCTCGAGCAGTACTTC
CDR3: CASSPERGRLEQYF

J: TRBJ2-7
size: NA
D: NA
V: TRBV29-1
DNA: TGCAGCTTTCATCCGGGACTCCTATCCTACGAGCAGTACTTC
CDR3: CSFHPGLLSYEQYF

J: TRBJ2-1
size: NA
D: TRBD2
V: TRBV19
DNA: TGTGCCAGTAGTATCAGAGCGGGAGGGGGCTACAATGAGCAGTTCTTC
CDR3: CASSIRAGGGYNEQFF

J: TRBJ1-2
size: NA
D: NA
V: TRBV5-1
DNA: TGCGCCAGCAGGACCCAGGGGACCTCTAACTATGGCTACACCTTC
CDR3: CASRTQGTSNYGYTF